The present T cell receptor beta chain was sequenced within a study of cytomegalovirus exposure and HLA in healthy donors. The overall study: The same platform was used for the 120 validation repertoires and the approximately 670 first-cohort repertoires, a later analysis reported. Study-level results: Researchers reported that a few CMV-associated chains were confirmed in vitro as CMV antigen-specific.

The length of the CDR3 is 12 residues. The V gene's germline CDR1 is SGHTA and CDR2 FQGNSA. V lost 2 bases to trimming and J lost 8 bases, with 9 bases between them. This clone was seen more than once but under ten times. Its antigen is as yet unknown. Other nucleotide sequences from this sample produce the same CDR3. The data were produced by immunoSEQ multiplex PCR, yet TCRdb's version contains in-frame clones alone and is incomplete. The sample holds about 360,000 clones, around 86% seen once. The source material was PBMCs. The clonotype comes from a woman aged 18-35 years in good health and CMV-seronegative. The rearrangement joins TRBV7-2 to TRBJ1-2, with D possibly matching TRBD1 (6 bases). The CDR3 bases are TGTGCCAGCAGCTTAACAGGGTACGGCTACACCTTC. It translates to CASSLTGYGYTF.